These 10 T cell receptor beta chains share one sample of origin, sequenced in a study of cytomegalovirus exposure and HLA in healthy donors. This PCR relied on a set of 60 Vbeta primers and 13 Jbeta primers. The protocol was immunoSEQ multiplex PCR, while the TCRdb copy is restricted to in-frame clones and leaves out a portion. Counted here are roughly 250,000 clones, 84% occurring once; the ten biggest clones make up roughly 2%. The sequencing sample was made of PBMCs. All receptors come from a woman in her thirties or forties in good health and CMV-seropositive.

The chain is built from TRBV19 and TRBJ1-5; possibly TRBD1 for D (6 bases). V was shortened by 3 bases and J by 5 bases, with 14 bases between the two germline ends. CDR1 and CDR2 from the germline V gene are LNHDA and SQIVND (reference sequence). The CDR3 has 15 residues. The CDR3, as DNA: TGTGCCAGTAGTATTATAGGGGGAGGGGATCAGCCCCAGCATTTT. Its translation: CASSIIGGGDQPQHF.

This clone was found once. The same CDR3 can be traced to other DNA sequences in this sample. The chain is built from TRBV19 and TRBJ1-5, with TRBD1 matching over 7 bases. The CDR3 runs 13 residues. Trimming at V came to 5 bases and at J to 5 bases, leaving 3 bases not matched to a gene. The germline V gene has CDR1 LNHDA and CDR2 SQIVND (reference sequence). CDR3 residues: CASSRTGDQPQHF. Here the CDR3 DNA reads TGTGCCAGTAGTCGAACAGGGGATCAGCCCCAGCATTTT.

This chain uses TRBV7-6 with TRBJ2-1; TRBD2 aligns across 11 bases. CDR1 is SGHVS and CDR2 is FNYEAQ in the germline V gene. The ends lost 10 bases at V and 8 bases at J; junction bases unmatched: 13. This CDR3 comprises 15 residues. In nucleotides, the CDR3 is TGTGCCACCAAGGTATTAGCGGGAGGGTTCGATGAGCAGTTCTTC. This sequence encodes CATKVLAGGFDEQFF.

The chain has TRBV30 and TRBJ2-2; TRBD1 matches at 7 bases. This CDR3 region has 12 residues. The V gene end was trimmed by 5 bases and the J gene end by 6 bases; junction bases not matched to a gene: 3. Germline loops: CDR1 GTSNPN, CDR2 SVGIG (reference sequence). This CDR3 is CAWQTGPGELFF. The CDR3 DNA sequence: TGTGCCTGGCAGACAGGGCCCGGGGAGCTGTTTTTT.

This chain joins TRBV5-8 and TRBJ2-6; D not resolved. Germline CDR1 reads SGHTS; CDR2 reads YDEGEE. The CDR3 is made up of 13 amino acids. V gave up 5 bases and J gave up 3 bases, with 6 bases separating them. The CDR3, as DNA: TGTGCCAGCAGGACTTTTGGGGCCAACGTCCTGACTTTC. Its translation: CASRTFGANVLTF.

V is TRBV5-4 and J is TRBJ2-5; D remains ambiguous. The last part of the DNA fits TRBJ2-7 better; the J call may be wrong. The CDR3 runs to 13 residues. Germline values: CDR1 SGHNT, CDR2 YYREEE (reference sequence). The CDR3 protein is CASSLGEPYEQYF. The CDR3 nucleotides are TGTGCCAGCAGCTTGGGCGAGCCCTACGAGCAGTACTTC.

The V and J genes are TRBV19 and TRBJ2-3; the match to TRBD1 covers 9 bases. The CDR3 is 17 amino acids. CDR1 LNHDA and CDR2 SQIVND come from the germline V gene (reference sequence). V dropped 6 bases and J dropped 0; count of bases not matched to a gene: 10. The CDR3, as DNA: TGTGCCAGTAGGGCCGGGACAGGGTACCCTAGCACAGATACGCAGTATTTT. This sequence encodes CASRAGTGYPSTDTQYF. The full variable domain, in which reference TRBV19 and TRBJ2-3 provide the parts outside the CDR3, is DGGITQSPKYLFRKEGQNVTLSCEQNLNHDAMYWYRQDPGQGLRLIYYSQIVNDFQKGDIAEGYSVSREKKESFPLTVTSAQKNPTAFYLCASRAGTGYPSTDTQYFGPGTRLTVL.

The rearrangement links TRBV28 to TRBJ1-2, with D tentatively TRBD1 (5 bases). This CDR3 spans 16 amino acids. CDR1 is MDHEN, CDR2 SYDVKM, per germline. V was cut by 7 bases and J by 4 bases, with 22 bases left in between. The CDR3 coding sequence is TGTGCCAGCACCACGATGATCCCCAGGGCCTTCTATGGCTACACCTTC. Translation: CASTTMIPRAFYGYTF.

The J gene is TRBJ1-1, the V gene TRBV2; TRBD1 matches 7 bases. Germline V gives CDR1 SNHLY, CDR2 FYNNEI. This CDR3 comprises 14 residues. With 6 bases clipped from V and 3 bases from J, the junction kept 7 bases outside the gene matches. CDR3: CASRQDDRDTEAFF. The CDR3 nucleotides read TGTGCCAGCAGGCAAGATGACAGGGACACTGAAGCTTTCTTT.

The V and J genes are TRBV18 and TRBJ2-3; TRBD1 agrees at 7 bases. Germline V gene sequence: CDR1 KGHSH, CDR2 LQKENI. This CDR3 has 15 residues. The V and J ends lost 2 bases and 2 bases, in that order; junction bases with no gene match: 4. The CDR3 protein is CASSPYRGNTDTQYF. The DNA of the CDR3 is TGTGCCAGCTCACCATACAGGGGAAACACAGATACGCAGTATTTT.